This T cell receptor beta chain was retrieved from a study of blood T cells in healthy people across ages. Study-wide findings and caveats: More naive CD4+ cells and higher diversity were found in long-lived than in aged donors. Possibly, changes in expanded clonotypes were confounded because donor CMV status was unknown. Age showed a roughly linear inverse relationship with TCR beta diversity per million T cells.

V trimming: 7 bases; J trimming: 6 bases; junction bases outside the gene matches: 12. The CDR3 loop spans 15 amino acids. This clonotype was detected a few times. What it binds is unknown. A sample-barcoded 5' primer and a J-beta primer mix were used in a second PCR of roughly 6 to 11 cycles. Every molecule of cDNA carried a tag from a template-switch adaptor with 12 random nucleotides. TCRdb re-called the 5' RACE reads through MiXCR, storing one row per CDR3 protein. The sample includes fewer than 2,000,000 distinct CDR3 sequences, about 39% of them seen just once. Sequences were obtained from blood. This TCR was sampled from a human donor in good health. The rearrangement uses TRBV12-3 or TRBV12-4 and TRBJ1-2, with 9 bases fitting TRBD1. The CDR3 is CASTPGTGRIDGYTF. Here the CDR3 DNA reads TGTGCCAGCACTCCCGGGACAGGGCGGATCGATGGCTACACCTTC.